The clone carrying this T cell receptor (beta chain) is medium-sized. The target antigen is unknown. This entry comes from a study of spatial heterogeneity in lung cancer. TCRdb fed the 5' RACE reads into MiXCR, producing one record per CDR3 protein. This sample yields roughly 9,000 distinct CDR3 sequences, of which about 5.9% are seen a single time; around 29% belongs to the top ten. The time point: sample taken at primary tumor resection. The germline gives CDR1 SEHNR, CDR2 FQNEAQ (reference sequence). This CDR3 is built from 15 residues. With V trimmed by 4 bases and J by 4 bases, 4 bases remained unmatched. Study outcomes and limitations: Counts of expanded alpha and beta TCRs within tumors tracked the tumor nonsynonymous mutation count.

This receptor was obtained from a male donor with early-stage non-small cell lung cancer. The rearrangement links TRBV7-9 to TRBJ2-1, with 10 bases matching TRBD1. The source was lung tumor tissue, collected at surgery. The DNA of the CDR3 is TGTGCCAGCAGCTCGGGACAGGGGAGGTACAATGAGCAGTTCTTC. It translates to CASSSGQGRYNEQFF.